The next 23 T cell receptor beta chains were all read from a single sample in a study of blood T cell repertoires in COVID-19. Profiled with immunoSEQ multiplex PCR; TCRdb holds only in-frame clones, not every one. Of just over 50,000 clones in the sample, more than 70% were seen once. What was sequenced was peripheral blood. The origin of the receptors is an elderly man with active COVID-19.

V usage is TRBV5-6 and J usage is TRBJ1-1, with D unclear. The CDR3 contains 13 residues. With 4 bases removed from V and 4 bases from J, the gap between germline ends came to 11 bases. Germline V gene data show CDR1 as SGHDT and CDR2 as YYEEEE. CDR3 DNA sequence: TGTGCCAGCAGCCGAGACACGGCCACTGAAGCTTTCTTT. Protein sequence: CASSRDTATEAFF.

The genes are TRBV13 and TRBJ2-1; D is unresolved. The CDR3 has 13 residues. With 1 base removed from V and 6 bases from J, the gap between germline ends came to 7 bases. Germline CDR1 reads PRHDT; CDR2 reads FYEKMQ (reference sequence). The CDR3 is CASSLVFVNEQFF. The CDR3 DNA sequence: TGTGCCAGCAGCTTAGTTTTCGTCAATGAGCAGTTCTTC.

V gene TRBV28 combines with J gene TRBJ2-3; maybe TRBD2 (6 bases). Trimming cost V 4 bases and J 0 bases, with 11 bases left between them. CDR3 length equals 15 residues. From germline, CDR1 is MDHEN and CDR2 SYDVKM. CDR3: CASSSPRGSTDTQYF. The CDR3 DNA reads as TGTGCCAGCAGTTCCCCGCGGGGTAGCACAGATACGCAGTATTTT.

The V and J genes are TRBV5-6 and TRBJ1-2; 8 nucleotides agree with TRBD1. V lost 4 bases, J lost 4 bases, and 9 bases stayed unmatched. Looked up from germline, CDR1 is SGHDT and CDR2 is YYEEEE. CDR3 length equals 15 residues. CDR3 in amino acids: CASSTGGQTVYGYTF. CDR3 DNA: TGTGCCAGCAGCACAGGGGGGCAGACAGTCTATGGCTACACCTTC.

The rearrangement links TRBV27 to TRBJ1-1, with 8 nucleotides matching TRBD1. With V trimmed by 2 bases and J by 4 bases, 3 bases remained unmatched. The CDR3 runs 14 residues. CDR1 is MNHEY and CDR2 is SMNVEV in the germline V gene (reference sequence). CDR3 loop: CASSLQGARTEAFF. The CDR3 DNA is TGTGCCAGCAGTTTACAGGGGGCCCGCACTGAAGCTTTCTTT.

CDR3 amino acids: CASSLGQGAYQPQHF. CDR3 DNA: TGTGCCAGCAGCTTAGGACAGGGGGCCTATCAGCCCCAGCATTTT. The chain recombines TRBV7-2 with TRBJ1-5; 10 bases map to TRBD1. J gave up 5 bases and V 1 base, and 2 bases lay outside the gene matches. Germline assignment: CDR1 SGHTA and CDR2 FQGNSA. This CDR3 contains 15 residues.

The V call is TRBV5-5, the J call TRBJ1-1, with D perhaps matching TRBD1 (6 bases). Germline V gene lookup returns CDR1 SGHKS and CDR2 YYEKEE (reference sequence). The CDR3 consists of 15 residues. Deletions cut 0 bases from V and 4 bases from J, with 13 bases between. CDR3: CASSLVGGYGTEAFF. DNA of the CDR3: TGTGCCAGCAGCTTGGTTGGGGGCTACGGCACTGAAGCTTTCTTT. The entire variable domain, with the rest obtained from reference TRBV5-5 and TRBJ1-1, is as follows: DAGVTQSPTHLIKTRGQQVTLRCSPISGHKSVSWYQQVLGQGPQFIFQYYEKEERGRGNFPDRFSARQFPNYSSELNVNALLLGDSALYLCASSLVGGYGTEAFFGQGTRLTVV.

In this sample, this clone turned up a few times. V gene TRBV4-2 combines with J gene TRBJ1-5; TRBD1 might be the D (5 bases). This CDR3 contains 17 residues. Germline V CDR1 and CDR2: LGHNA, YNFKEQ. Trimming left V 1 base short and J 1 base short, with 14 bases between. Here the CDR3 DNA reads TGTGCCAGCAGCCAAGCTATAACAGGCGTGAGCAATCAGCCCCAGCATTTT. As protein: CASSQAITGVSNQPQHF.

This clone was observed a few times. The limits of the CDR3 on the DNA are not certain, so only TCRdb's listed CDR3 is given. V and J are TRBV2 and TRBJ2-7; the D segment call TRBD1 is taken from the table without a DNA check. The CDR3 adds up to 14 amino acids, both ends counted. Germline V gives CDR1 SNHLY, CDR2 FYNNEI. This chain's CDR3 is CASILGTASYEQYF.

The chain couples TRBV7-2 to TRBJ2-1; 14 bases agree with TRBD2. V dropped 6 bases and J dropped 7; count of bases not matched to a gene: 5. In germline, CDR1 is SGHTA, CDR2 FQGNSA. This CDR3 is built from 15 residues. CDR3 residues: CASRKGLAGENEQFF. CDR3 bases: TGTGCCAGCAGGAAGGGACTAGCGGGAGAGAATGAGCAGTTCTTC.

CDR3 region: CASSSRLANEQFF. The CDR3 DNA reads as TGTGCCAGCAGCTCCAGACTGGCCAATGAGCAGTTCTTC. The chain uses TRBV9 and TRBJ2-1, with unresolved D. CDR1 and CDR2 from the germline V gene are SGDLS and YYNGEE. CDR3 length equals 13 residues. Trimming removed 4 bases at V and 6 bases at J, with 11 bases between.

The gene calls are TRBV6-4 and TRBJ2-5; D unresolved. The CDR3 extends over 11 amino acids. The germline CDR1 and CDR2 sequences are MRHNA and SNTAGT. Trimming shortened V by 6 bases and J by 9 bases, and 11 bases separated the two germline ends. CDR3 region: CASSQTAAQYF. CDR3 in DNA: TGTGCCAGCAGCCAAACAGCCGCCCAGTACTTC.

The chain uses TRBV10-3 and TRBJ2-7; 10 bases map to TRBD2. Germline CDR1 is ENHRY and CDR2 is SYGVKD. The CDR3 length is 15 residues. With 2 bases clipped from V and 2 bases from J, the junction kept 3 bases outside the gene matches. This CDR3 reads CAISELAGEAYEQYF. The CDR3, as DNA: TGTGCCATCAGTGAGCTAGCGGGGGAGGCCTACGAGCAGTACTTC.

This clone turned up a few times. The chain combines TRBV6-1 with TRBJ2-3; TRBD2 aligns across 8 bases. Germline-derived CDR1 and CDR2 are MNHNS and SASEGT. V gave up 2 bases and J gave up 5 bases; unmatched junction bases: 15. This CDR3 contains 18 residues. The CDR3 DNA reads TGTGCCAGCAGTGAAACTTTGAGCGGGAGTGCAATAGGAGATACGCAGTATTTT. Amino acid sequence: CASSETLSGSAIGDTQYF.

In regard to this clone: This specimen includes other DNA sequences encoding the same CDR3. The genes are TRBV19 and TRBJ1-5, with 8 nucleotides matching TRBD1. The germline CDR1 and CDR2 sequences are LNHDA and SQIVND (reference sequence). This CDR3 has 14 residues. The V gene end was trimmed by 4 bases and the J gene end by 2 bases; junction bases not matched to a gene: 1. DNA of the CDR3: TGTGCCAGTAGTAAGACAGGGGGCAATCAGCCCCAGCATTTT. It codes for CASSKTGGNQPQHF.

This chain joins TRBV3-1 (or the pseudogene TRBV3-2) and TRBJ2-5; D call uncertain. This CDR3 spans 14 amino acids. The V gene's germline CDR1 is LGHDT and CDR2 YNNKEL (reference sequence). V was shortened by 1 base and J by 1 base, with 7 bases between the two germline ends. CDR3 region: CASSQGISQETQYF. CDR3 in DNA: TGTGCCAGCAGCCAAGGTATTAGCCAAGAGACCCAGTACTTC.

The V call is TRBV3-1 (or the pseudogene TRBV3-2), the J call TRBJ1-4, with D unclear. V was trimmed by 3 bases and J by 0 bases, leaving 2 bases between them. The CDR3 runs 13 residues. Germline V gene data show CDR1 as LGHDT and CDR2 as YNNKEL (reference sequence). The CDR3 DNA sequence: TGTGCCAGCAGCCACTCAACTAATGAAAAACTGTTTTTT. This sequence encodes CASSHSTNEKLFF.

Here the CDR3 reads CASSPSGGKETQYF. The CDR3 DNA reads TGTGCCAGCAGCCCGTCGGGAGGGAAGGAGACCCAGTACTTC. V is TRBV7-2 and J is TRBJ2-5, with 8 bases aligning to TRBD2. Germline values: CDR1 SGHTA, CDR2 FQGNSA. V was pared by 5 bases and J by 5 bases, with 7 bases of the junction left unmatched. The CDR3 is made up of 14 amino acids. The variable domain in full, completed from reference TRBV7-2 and TRBJ2-5, reads GAGVSQSPSNKVTEKGKDVELRCDPISGHTALYWYRQSLGQGLEFLIYFQGNSAPDKSGLPSDRFSAERTGGSVSTLTIQRTQQEDSAVYLCASSPSGGKETQYFGPGTRLLVL.

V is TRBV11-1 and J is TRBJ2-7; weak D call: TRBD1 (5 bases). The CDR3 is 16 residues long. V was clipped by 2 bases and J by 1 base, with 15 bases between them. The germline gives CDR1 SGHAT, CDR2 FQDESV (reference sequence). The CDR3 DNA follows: TGTGCCAGCAGCTTAACAGTCTCCCGACAGTCCTACGAGCAGTACTTC. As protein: CASSLTVSRQSYEQYF.

The CDR3 loop is CASSTQRNAEQFF. DNA of the CDR3: TGTGCCAGCAGCACACAACGCAATGCTGAGCAGTTCTTC. The gene calls are TRBV5-5 and TRBJ2-1, with D uncertain. The CDR3 runs 13 residues. Trimming removed 4 bases at V and 9 bases at J, with 14 bases between. The germline CDR1 and CDR2 sequences are SGHKS and YYEKEE (reference sequence).

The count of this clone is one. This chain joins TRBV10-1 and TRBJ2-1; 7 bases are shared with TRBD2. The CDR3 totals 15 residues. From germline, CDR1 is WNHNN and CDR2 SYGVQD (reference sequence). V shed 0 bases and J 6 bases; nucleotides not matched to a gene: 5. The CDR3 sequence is CASSESVVAGNEQFF. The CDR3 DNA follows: TGCGCCAGCAGTGAGTCGGTGGTAGCGGGCAATGAGCAGTTCTTC.

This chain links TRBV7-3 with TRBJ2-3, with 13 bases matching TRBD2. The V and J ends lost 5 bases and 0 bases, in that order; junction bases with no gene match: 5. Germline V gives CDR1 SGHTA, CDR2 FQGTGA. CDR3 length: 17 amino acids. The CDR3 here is CASSLGLAGDSTDTQYF. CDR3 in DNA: TGTGCCAGCAGCCTTGGACTAGCGGGGGACAGCACAGATACGCAGTATTTT.

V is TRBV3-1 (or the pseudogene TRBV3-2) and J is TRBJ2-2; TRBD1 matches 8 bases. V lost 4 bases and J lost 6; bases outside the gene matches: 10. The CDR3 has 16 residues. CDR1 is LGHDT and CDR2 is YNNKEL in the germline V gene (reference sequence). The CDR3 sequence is CASSPRTGMLSGELFF. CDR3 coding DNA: TGTGCCAGCAGCCCTCGGACAGGGATGCTTTCCGGGGAGCTGTTTTTT.